A single sample is the source of the 24 T cell receptor beta chains below, sequenced in a study of graft-versus-host responses after intestinal transplantation. The data were produced by immunoSEQ multiplex PCR, yet TCRdb's version contains in-frame clones alone and is incomplete. The profile shows about 63,000 clones, under 90% of them singletons. Graft-derived tissue was subjected to processing to liberate intraepithelial and lamina propria lymphocytes. The sample here was ileum tissue, taken more than 350 days after transplant. The receptor set was obtained from a human patient who received an intestinal transplant, so some T cells may come from the graft donor.

The rearrangement uses TRBV5-4 and TRBJ1-2; D is unclear. V dropped 4 bases and J dropped 7 bases, with 14 bases sitting between them. Looked up from germline, CDR1 is SGHNT and CDR2 is YYREEE (reference sequence). The CDR3 covers 13 residues. The CDR3 DNA follows: TGTGCCAGCAGCCTGACTTTGGCGGCTGGCTACACCTTC. It codes for CASSLTLAAGYTF.

The V and J genes are TRBV21-1 and TRBJ1-1. TRBV21-1 is reported as a pseudogene. The CDR3 loop spans 17 amino acids. CDR3 DNA: TGTGCCAGCAGCAAAATCCTTCAAGGGTGGGGAAGCACTGAAGCTTTCTTT. This gives the protein CASSKILQGWGSTEAFF.

V is TRBV6-6 and J is TRBJ1-1; no firm D call. This CDR3 has 10 residues. Per germline, CDR1 MNHNY and CDR2 SVGAGI (reference sequence). Trimming pared 7 bases from V and 8 bases from J, leaving 8 bases between. In nucleotides, the CDR3 is TGTGCCAGCAAGGGAATAGAAGCTTTCTTT. Its translation is CASKGIEAFF.

This clone appeared once. The rearrangement uses TRBV6-5 and TRBJ2-5; D is ambiguous. The CDR3 contains 15 residues. The V gene lost 6 bases and the J gene lost 3 bases, with 17 bases spanning the gap. CDR1 and CDR2 (germline): MNHEY, SVGAGI. CDR3 sequence: CASRTTDMTEETQYF. The DNA of the CDR3 is TGTGCCAGCAGAACTACCGACATGACCGAAGAGACCCAGTACTTC.

V gene TRBV19 combines with J gene TRBJ2-1, with TRBD2 matching over 8 bases. Trimming cost V 3 bases and J 4 bases; bases outside gene matches: 5. The germline V gene has CDR1 LNHDA and CDR2 SQIVND (reference sequence). The CDR3 runs 15 residues. The CDR3 loop is CASSINSGAYNEQFF. The CDR3 coding sequence is TGTGCCAGTAGTATTAATAGCGGGGCGTACAATGAGCAGTTCTTC.

The chain is built from TRBV6-1 and TRBJ1-3, with D possibly TRBD1 on 6 matching bases. Germline V gene lookup returns CDR1 MNHNS and CDR2 SASEGT. V was clipped by 6 bases and J by 0 bases, with 12 bases between them. This CDR3 is 15 amino acids long. The CDR3 loop reads CASSMDSNSGNTIYF. The DNA for the CDR3 is TGTGCCAGCAGCATGGACAGCAACTCTGGAAACACCATATATTTT.

This clone appeared a single time. The chain joins TRBV7-9 to TRBJ2-7; 7 bases fit TRBD1. This CDR3 has 14 amino acids. V shed 5 bases, J shed 2 bases, and the junction held 6 bases outside the gene matches. The germline CDR1 and CDR2 sequences are SEHNR and FQNEAQ (reference sequence). This CDR3 is CASSPLTGPYEQYF. CDR3 in DNA: TGTGCCAGCAGCCCCTTGACAGGGCCCTACGAGCAGTACTTC.

In regard to this clone: The same CDR3 arises from other DNA sequences in this sample as well. The J gene is TRBJ2-7, the V gene TRBV4-1; the match to TRBD1 covers 8 bases. Losses at the gene ends were 1 base for V and 1 base for J; bases not matched to a gene: 9. The CDR3 loop spans 17 amino acids. Germline V lookup: CDR1 MGHRA, CDR2 YSYEKL. The CDR3 loop is CASSQVQAGTGSYEQYF. Here the CDR3 DNA reads TGCGCCAGCAGCCAAGTCCAGGCTGGGACAGGTTCCTACGAGCAGTACTTC.

J is TRBJ1-2 and V is TRBV7-9, with no clear D. Germline V gene sequence: CDR1 SEHNR, CDR2 FQNEAQ (reference sequence). With 1 base removed from V and 4 bases from J, the gap between germline ends came to 4 bases. This CDR3 region has 12 residues. The CDR3 reads CASSLGVYGYTF. The CDR3 DNA reads as TGTGCCAGCAGCTTAGGAGTCTATGGCTACACCTTC.

The chain couples TRBV11-2 to TRBJ1-5; D uncertain. Per the germline V gene, CDR1 is SGHAT and CDR2 is FQNNGV. V lost 0 bases and J lost 6, with 3 bases in between. CDR3 length: 12 residues. CDR3 nucleotides: TGTGCCAGCAGCTTAGAAGGTCAGCCCCAGCATTTT. This gives the protein CASSLEGQPQHF.

The chain uses TRBV27 and TRBJ2-2, with TRBD2 matching 13 bases. The V and J ends lost 10 bases and 8 bases, in that order; junction bases with no gene match: 10. Germline V CDR1 and CDR2: MNHEY, SMNVEV (reference sequence). The CDR3 covers 15 residues. The CDR3 DNA is TGTGCCACCCAGGGACTAGCGGGATTAGAGGGGGAGCTGTTTTTT. Translated, it gives CATQGLAGLEGELFF.

This chain uses TRBV4-2 with TRBJ1-1; D remains ambiguous. Germline V gene data show CDR1 as LGHNA and CDR2 as YNFKEQ. Trimming shortened V by 0 bases and J by 3 bases, and 8 bases separated the two germline ends. The CDR3 extends over 14 amino acids. The CDR3 DNA reads TGTGCCAGCAGCCAAGAGTGGCGGGACACTGAAGCTTTCTTT. Translation: CASSQEWRDTEAFF.

V and J are TRBV4-1 and TRBJ2-5; D possibly matches TRBD1 or TRBD2 (7 bases each). Deletions cut 0 bases from V and 5 bases from J, with 16 bases between. CDR3 length: 16 residues. The germline CDR1 and CDR2 sequences are MGHRA and YSYEKL. CDR3 protein: CASSQDLRGGEETQYF. CDR3 nucleotides: TGCGCCAGCAGCCAAGATCTCAGGGGGGGTGAGGAGACCCAGTACTTC.

The V call is TRBV4-2, the J call TRBJ2-3; D is possibly TRBD2 (7 bases). Trimming stripped 0 bases from V and 4 bases from J, with 14 bases between. The germline V gene has CDR1 LGHNA and CDR2 YNFKEQ. This CDR3 has 16 amino acids. CDR3 loop: CASSQERRGGADTQYF. As DNA, the CDR3 is TGTGCCAGCAGCCAAGAAAGGAGGGGGGGGGCAGATACGCAGTATTTT.

The chain couples TRBV7-6 to TRBJ2-5, with a weak D call TRBD1 (6 bases). The J call could be wrong; TRBJ2-7 is a better fit for the DNA end. The CDR3 contains 16 residues. Germline CDR1 and CDR2: SGHVS and FNYEAQ. The CDR3, as DNA: TGTGCCAGCAGCTCAACCCCCGACAGGCTGACCTACGAGCAGTACTTC. Translating it yields CASSSTPDRLTYEQYF.

The rearrangement uses TRBV7-2 and TRBJ2-5; TRBD2 matches 11 bases. From germline, CDR1 is SGHTA and CDR2 FQGNSA. This CDR3 comprises 16 residues. J lost 5 bases, V lost 5 bases, and 10 bases had no gene match. The CDR3 nucleotides are TGTGCCAGCAGCGCCATTAGCGGGGGGGCAAGGGAGACCCAGTACTTC. Its translation is CASSAISGGARETQYF.

The gene calls are TRBV5-1 and TRBJ2-7, with 7 bases aligning to TRBD1. The V gene's germline CDR1 is SGHRS and CDR2 YFSETQ. Losses at the gene ends were 5 bases for V and 5 bases for J; bases not matched to a gene: 13. The CDR3 contains 15 residues. CDR3 DNA: TGCGCCAGCAGTCCTGGGGCAGGGGGAATCCACGAGCAGTACTTC. Amino acid sequence: CASSPGAGGIHEQYF.

This clone has only a few counts. The J gene is TRBJ2-5, the V gene TRBV6-5; no definite D call. The V and J ends lost 0 bases and 1 base respectively, with 6 bases between them. Germline loops: CDR1 MNHEY, CDR2 SVGAGI. The CDR3 consists of 14 residues. The CDR3 region has the DNA TGTGCCAGCAGTTACTCAGGCAGCCAAGAGACCCAGTACTTC. This gives the protein CASSYSGSQETQYF.

The chain carries TRBV9 and TRBJ2-5; maybe TRBD2 (6 bases). V shed 0 bases and J shed 5 bases, with 11 bases lying between them. This CDR3 region has 14 residues. In germline, CDR1 is SGDLS, CDR2 YYNGEE. The CDR3 DNA sequence: TGTGCCAGCAGCGTAGGGGAGGACTGGGAGACCCAGTACTTC. Translating gives CASSVGEDWETQYF.

The chain recombines TRBV6-6 with TRBJ2-2; no firm D call. Germline loops: CDR1 MNHNY, CDR2 SVGAGI (reference sequence). V gave up 5 bases and J gave up 0 bases, with 13 bases separating them. CDR3 length equals 16 residues. The CDR3 region has the DNA TGTGCCAGCAGTCCAGTGTCCAGAGCGAACACCGGGGAGCTGTTTTTT. It yields the protein CASSPVSRANTGELFF.

The rearrangement links TRBV28 to TRBJ2-3; TRBD1 agrees at 9 bases. Germline CDR1 MDHEN, CDR2 SYDVKM. With V trimmed by 5 bases and J by 3 bases, 6 bases remained unmatched. The CDR3 has 15 amino acids. The CDR3 protein is CASSPRTGETDTQYF. The CDR3 nucleotides read TGTGCCAGCAGTCCCCGGACAGGGGAGACAGATACGCAGTATTTT.

The genes are TRBV5-4 and TRBJ1-1; no definite D call. The V end was cut by 2 bases, the J end by 1 base, with 3 bases between. The CDR3 is 12 residues long. Looked up from germline, CDR1 is SGHNT and CDR2 is YYREEE (reference sequence). The CDR3 sequence is CASSFQNTEAFF. The CDR3 DNA is TGTGCCAGCAGCTTTCAGAACACTGAAGCTTTCTTT.

A note on this clone: The sample has other DNA sequences that encode this CDR3 too. The chain carries TRBV15 and TRBJ1-4; D gene unclear. There are 14 residues in the CDR3. Per the germline V gene, CDR1 is LNHNV and CDR2 is YYDKDF (reference sequence). V lost 4 bases, J lost 7 bases, and 13 bases lay in between. The DNA of the CDR3 is TGTGCCACCAGCAAGTCGGTTACTGGTGAAAAACTGTTTTTT. Protein product: CATSKSVTGEKLFF.

This chain links TRBV9 with TRBJ2-7, with D unresolved. The ends were cut back, 2 bases at V and 7 bases at J, with 10 bases in the middle. CDR3 size: 12 residues. Germline CDR1 reads SGDLS; CDR2 reads YYNGEE. The CDR3 DNA reads TGTGCCAGCAGCGTCACACTCGGGGAGCAGTACTTC. Translation: CASSVTLGEQYF.